The sequence of this T cell receptor beta chain was determined in a study of blood T cell repertoires in COVID-19. This clone was counted a few times. Generated by immunoSEQ multiplex PCR, the TCRdb table keeps only in-frame clones and is missing some. The table records 150,000 or so clones, approximately 80% of them present only once. This CDR3 has 16 amino acids. Germline V gene data show CDR1 as SGDLS and CDR2 as YYNGEE. V trimming: 3 bases; J trimming: 0 bases; junction bases outside the gene matches: 6. The rearrangement uses TRBV9 and TRBJ2-3; 8 bases map to TRBD1. The sequenced material came from PBMCs or T cells enriched from blood (not recorded which). This clonotype was sampled from a man between 70 and 80 years old who had been exposed to COVID-19. In nucleotides, the CDR3 is TGTGCCAGCAGCGCACCGCGGACAGGGAGCACAGATACGCAGTATTTT. It codes for CASSAPRTGSTDTQYF.